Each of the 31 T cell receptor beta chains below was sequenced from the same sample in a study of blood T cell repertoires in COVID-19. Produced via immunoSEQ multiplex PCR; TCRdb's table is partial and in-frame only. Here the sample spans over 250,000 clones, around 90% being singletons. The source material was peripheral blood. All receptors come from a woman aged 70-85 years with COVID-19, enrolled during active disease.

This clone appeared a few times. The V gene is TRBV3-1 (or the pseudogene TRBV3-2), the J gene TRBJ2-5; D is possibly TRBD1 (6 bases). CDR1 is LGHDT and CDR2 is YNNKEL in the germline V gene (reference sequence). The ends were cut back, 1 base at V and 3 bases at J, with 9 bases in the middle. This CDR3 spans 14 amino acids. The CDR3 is CASSQVQGKETQYF. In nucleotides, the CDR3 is TGTGCCAGCAGCCAAGTGCAGGGGAAAGAGACCCAGTACTTC.

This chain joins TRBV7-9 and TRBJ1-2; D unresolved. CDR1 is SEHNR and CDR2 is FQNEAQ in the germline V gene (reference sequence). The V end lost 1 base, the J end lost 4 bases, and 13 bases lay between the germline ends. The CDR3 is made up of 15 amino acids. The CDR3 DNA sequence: TGTGCCAGCAGCTTAGGAACAGATCTCTCCTATGGCTACACCTTC. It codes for CASSLGTDLSYGYTF.

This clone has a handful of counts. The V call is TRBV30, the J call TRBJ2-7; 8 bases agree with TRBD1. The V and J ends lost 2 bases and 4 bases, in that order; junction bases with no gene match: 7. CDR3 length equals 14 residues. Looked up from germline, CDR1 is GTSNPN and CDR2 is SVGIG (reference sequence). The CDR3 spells CAWSIGQGVYEQYF. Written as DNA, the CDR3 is TGTGCCTGGAGTATCGGACAGGGCGTTTACGAGCAGTACTTC. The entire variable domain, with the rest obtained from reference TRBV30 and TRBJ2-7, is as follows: SQTIHQWPATLVQPVGSPLSLECTVEGTSNPNLYWYRQAAGRGLQLLFYSVGIGQISSEVPQNLSASRPQDRQFILSSKKLLLSDSGFYLCAWSIGQGVYEQYFGPGTRLTVT.

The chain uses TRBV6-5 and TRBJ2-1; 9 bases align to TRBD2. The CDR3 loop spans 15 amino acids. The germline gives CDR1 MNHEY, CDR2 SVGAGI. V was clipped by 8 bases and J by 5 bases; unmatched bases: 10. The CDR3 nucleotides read TGTGCCAGCTGCCGCTCTAGCGGGATTAACAATGAGCAGTTCTTC. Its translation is CASCRSSGINNEQFF.

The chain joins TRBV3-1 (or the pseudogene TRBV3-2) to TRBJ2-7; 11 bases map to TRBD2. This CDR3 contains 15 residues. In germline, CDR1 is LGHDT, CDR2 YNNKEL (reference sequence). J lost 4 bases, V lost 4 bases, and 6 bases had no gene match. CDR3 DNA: TGTGCCAGCAGCCGAGGGACTAGCGGTCTATACGAGCAGTACTTC. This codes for CASSRGTSGLYEQYF.

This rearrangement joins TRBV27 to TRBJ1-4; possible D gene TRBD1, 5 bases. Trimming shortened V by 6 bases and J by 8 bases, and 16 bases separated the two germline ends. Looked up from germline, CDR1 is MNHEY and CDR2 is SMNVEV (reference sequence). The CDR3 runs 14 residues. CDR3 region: CASRVGWGKEKLFF. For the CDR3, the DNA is TGTGCCAGCAGGGTCGGCTGGGGCAAGGAAAAACTGTTTTTT.

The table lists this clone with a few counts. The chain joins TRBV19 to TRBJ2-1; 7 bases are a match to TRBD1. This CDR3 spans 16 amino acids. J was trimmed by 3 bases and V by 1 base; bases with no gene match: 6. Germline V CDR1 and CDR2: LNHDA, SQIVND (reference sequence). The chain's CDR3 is CASSIVRGRNYNEQFF. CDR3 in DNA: TGTGCCAGTAGTATAGTAAGGGGGCGTAACTACAATGAGCAGTTCTTC.

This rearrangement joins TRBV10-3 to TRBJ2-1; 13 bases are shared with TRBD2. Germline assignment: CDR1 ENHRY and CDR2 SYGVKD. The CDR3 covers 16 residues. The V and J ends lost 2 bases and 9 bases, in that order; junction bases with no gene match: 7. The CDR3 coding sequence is TGTGCCATCAGTGAGGGGACTAGCGGGATAGGGGGTGAGCAGTTCTTC. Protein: CAISEGTSGIGGEQFF.

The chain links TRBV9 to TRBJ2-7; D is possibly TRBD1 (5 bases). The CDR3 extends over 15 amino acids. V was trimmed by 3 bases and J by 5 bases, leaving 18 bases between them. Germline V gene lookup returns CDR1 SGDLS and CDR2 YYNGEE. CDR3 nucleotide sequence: TGTGCCAGCAGCGAAGGGGTTATGGCAGTGGACGAGCAGTACTTC. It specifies CASSEGVMAVDEQYF.

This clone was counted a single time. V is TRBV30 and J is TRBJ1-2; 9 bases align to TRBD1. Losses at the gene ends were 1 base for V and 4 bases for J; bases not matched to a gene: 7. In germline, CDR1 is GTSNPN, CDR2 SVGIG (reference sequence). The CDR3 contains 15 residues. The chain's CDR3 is CAWSAQGALGYGYTF. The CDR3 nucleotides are TGTGCCTGGAGTGCACAGGGGGCGCTGGGCTATGGCTACACCTTC.

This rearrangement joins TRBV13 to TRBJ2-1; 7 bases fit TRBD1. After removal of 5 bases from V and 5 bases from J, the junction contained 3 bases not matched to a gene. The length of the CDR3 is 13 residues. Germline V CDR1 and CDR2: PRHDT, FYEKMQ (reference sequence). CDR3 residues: CASSRDRDNEQFF. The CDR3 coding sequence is TGTGCCAGCAGCCGGGACAGAGACAATGAGCAGTTCTTC.

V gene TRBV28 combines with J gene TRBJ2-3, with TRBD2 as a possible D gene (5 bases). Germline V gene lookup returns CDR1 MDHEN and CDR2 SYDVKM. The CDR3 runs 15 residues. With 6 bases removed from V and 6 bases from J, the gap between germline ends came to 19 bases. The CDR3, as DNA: TGTGCCAGCAGCTCCTTAGGAGGAGTAGCGGATACGCAGTATTTT. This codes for CASSSLGGVADTQYF.

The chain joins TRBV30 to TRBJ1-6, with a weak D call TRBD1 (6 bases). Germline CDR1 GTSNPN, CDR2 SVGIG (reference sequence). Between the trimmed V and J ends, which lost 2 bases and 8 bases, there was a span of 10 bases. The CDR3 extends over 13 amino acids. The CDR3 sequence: CAWSYNRDSPLHF. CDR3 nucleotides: TGTGCCTGGAGTTACAACAGGGATTCACCCCTCCACTTT.

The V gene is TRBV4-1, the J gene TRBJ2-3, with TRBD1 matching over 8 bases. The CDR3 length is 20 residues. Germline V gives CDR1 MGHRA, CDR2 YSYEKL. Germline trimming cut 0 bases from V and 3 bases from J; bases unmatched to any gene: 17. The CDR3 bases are TGCGCCAGCAGCCAAGAAGCAGTGGCAAAGGACAGGGTTAAGACAGATACGCAGTATTTT. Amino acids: CASSQEAVAKDRVKTDTQYF.

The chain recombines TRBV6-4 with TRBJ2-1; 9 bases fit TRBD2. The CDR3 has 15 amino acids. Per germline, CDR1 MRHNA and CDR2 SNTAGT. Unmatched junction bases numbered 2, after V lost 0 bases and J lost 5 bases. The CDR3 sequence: CASSDSGLANNEQFF. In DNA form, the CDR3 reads TGTGCCAGCAGTGACTCGGGACTAGCCAACAATGAGCAGTTCTTC.

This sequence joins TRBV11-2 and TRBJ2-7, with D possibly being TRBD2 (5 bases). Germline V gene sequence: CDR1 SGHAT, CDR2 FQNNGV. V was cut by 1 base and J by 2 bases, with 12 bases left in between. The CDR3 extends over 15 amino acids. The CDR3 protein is CASSLVGGETYEQYF. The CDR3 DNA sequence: TGTGCCAGCAGCTTAGTCGGAGGTGAAACCTACGAGCAGTACTTC.

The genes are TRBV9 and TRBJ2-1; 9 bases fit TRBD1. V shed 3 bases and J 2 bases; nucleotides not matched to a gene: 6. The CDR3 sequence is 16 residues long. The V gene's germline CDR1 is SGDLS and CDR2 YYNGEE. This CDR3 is CASSADRGLAYNEQFF. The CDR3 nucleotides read TGTGCCAGCAGCGCTGACAGGGGGTTAGCCTACAATGAGCAGTTCTTC.

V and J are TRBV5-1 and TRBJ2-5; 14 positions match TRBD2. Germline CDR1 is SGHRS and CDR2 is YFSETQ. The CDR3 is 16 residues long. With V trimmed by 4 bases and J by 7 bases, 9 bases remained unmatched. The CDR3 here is CASSPGTSGSPGTQYF. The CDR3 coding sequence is TGCGCCAGCAGCCCTGGGACTAGCGGGAGCCCGGGGACCCAGTACTTC.

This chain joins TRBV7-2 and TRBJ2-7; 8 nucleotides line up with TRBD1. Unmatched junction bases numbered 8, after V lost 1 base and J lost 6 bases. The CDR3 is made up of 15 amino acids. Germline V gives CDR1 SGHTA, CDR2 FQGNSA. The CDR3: CASSLEGRGLGEQYF. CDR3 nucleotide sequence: TGTGCCAGCAGCTTAGAAGGCAGGGGGCTTGGCGAGCAGTACTTC.

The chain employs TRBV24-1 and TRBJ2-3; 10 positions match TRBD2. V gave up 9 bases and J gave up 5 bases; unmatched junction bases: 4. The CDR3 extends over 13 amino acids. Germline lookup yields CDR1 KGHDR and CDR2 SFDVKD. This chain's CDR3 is CATLGLAEDTQYF. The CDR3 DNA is TGTGCCACCCTTGGACTAGCGGAAGATACGCAGTATTTT.

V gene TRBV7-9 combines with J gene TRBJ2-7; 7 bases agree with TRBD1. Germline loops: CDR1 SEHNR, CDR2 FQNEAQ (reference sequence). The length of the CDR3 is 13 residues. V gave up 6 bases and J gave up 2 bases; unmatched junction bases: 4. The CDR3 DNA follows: TGTGCCAGCAGGTTGGGACAGCCCTACGAGCAGTACTTC. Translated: CASRLGQPYEQYF.

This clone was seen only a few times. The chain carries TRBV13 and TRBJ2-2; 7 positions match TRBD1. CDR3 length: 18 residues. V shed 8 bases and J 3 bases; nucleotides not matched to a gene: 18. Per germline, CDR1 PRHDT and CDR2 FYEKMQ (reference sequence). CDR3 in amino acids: CASAESYRGLTHTGELFF. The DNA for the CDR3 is TGTGCCAGCGCAGAATCTTACAGGGGATTAACACACACCGGGGAGCTGTTTTTT.

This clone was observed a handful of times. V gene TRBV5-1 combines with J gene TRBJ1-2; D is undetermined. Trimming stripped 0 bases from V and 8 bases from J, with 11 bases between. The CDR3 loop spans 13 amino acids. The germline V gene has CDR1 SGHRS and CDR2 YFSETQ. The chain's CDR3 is CASSLASRGGYTF. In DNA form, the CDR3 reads TGCGCCAGCAGCTTGGCAAGTAGAGGCGGCTACACCTTC.

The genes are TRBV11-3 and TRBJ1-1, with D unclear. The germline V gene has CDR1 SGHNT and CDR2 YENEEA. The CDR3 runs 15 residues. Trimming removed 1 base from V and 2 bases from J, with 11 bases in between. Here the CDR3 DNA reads TGTGCCAGCAGCTTAGTTTCGGGGAGTAACACTGAAGCTTTCTTT. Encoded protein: CASSLVSGSNTEAFF. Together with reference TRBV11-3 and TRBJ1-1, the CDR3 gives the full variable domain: EAGVVQSPRYKIIEKKQPVAFWCNPISGHNTLYWYLQNLGQGPELLIRYENEEAVDDSQLPKDRFSAERLKGVDSTLKIQPAELGDSAVYLCASSLVSGSNTEAFFGQGTRLTVV.

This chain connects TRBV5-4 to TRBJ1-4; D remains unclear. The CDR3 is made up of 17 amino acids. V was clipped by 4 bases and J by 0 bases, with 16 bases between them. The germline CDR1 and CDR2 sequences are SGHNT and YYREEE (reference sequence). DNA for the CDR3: TGTGCCAGCAGCCTATTAATAGACACAGCAACTAATGAAAAACTGTTTTTT. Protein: CASSLLIDTATNEKLFF.

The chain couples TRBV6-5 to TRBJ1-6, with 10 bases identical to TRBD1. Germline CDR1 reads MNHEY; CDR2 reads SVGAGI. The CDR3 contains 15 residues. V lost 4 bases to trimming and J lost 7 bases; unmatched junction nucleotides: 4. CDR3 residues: CASSSLDRGNSPLHF. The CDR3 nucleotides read TGTGCCAGCAGTTCTTTGGACAGGGGGAATTCACCCCTCCACTTT.

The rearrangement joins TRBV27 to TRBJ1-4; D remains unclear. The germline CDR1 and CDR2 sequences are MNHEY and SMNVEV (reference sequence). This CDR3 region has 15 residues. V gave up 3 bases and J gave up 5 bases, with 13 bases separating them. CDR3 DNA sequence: TGTGCCAGCAGTTTGTTTCCGGGAGGAAATGAAAAACTGTTTTTT. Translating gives CASSLFPGGNEKLFF.

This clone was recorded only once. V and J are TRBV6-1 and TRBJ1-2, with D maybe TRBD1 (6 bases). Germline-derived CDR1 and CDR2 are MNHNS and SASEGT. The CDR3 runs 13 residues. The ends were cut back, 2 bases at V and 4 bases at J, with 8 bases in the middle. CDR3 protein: CASSETGTYGYTF. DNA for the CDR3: TGTGCCAGCAGTGAAACAGGGACCTATGGCTACACCTTC.

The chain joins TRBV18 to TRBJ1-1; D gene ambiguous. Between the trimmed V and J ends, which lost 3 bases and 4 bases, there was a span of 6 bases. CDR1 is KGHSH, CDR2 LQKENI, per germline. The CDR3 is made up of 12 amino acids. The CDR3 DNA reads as TGTGCCAGCTCACCGGAGGTCACTGAAGCTTTCTTT. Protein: CASSPEVTEAFF.

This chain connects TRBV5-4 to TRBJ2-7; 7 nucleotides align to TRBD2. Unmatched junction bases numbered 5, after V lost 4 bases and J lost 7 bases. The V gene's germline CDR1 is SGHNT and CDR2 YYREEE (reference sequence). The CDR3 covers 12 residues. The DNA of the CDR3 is TGTGCCAGCAGCCAGGTCGGGGGGGAGCAGTACTTC. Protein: CASSQVGGEQYF.

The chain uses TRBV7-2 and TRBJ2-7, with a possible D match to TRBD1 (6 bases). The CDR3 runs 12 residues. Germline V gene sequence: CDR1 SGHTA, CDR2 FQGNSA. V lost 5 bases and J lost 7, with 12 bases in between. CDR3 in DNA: TGTGCCAGCAGCGGACAGTCGGAGGAGCAGTACTTC. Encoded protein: CASSGQSEEQYF.